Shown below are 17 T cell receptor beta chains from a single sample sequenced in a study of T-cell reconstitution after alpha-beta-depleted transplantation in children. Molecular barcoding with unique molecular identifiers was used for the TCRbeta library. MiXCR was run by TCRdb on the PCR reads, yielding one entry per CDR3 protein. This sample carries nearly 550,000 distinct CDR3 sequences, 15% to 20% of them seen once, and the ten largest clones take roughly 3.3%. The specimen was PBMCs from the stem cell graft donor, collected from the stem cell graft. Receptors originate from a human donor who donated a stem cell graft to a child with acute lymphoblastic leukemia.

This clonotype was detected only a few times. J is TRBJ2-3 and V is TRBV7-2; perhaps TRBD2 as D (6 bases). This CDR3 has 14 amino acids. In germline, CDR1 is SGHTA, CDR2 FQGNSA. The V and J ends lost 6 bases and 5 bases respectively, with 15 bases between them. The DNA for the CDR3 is TGTGCCAGCAGTCCAACTAGCCCGGGAGATACGCAGTATTTT. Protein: CASSPTSPGDTQYF.

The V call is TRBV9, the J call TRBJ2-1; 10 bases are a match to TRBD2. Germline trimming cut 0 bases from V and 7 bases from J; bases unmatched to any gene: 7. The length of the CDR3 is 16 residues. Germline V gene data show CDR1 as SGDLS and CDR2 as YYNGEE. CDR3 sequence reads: CASSVATTSGMNEQFF. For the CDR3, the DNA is TGTGCCAGCAGCGTAGCTACTACTAGCGGGATGAATGAGCAGTTCTTC.

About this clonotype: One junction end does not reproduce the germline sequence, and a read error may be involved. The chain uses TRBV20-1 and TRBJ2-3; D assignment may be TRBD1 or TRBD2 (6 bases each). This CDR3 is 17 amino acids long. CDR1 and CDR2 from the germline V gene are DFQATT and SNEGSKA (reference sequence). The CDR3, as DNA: TGCTGTGCTAGGGGGGTATTTAGTAGCGCCTCCACAGATACGCAGTATTTT. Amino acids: CCARGVFSSASTDTQYF.

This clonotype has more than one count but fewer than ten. The CDR3 loop reads CASSRQGVNTGELFF. CDR3 DNA sequence: TGTGCCAGCAGCCGACAGGGGGTAAACACCGGGGAGCTGTTTTTT. The chain combines TRBV7-2 with TRBJ2-2, with 9 bases matching TRBD1. The ends lost 5 bases at V and 2 bases at J; junction bases unmatched: 3. CDR3 length: 15 residues. Germline CDR1 SGHTA, CDR2 FQGNSA. Looking up the rest from reference TRBV7-2 and TRBJ2-2 gives the full variable domain: GAGVSQSPSNKVTEKGKDVELRCDPISGHTALYWYRQSLGQGLEFLIYFQGNSAPDKSGLPSDRFSAERTGGSVSTLTIQRTQQEDSAVYLCASSRQGVNTGELFFGEGSRLTVL.

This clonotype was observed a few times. The CDR3 loop is CASSPPGLAADTQYF. CDR3 sequence (DNA): TGTGCCAGCAGTCCCCCGGGACTAGCAGCTGATACGCAGTATTTT. V gene TRBV6-1 combines with J gene TRBJ2-3, with TRBD2 matching over 9 bases. Germline V lookup: CDR1 MNHNS, CDR2 SASEGT. J lost 6 bases, V lost 5 bases, and 9 bases had no gene match. The CDR3 contains 15 residues.

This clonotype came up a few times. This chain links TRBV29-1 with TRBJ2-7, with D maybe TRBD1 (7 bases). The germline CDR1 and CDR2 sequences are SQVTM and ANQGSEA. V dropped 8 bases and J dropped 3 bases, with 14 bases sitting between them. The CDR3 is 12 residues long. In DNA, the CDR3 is TGCAGCTACGCAGGGGGGAGCTACGAGCAGTACTTC. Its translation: CSYAGGSYEQYF.

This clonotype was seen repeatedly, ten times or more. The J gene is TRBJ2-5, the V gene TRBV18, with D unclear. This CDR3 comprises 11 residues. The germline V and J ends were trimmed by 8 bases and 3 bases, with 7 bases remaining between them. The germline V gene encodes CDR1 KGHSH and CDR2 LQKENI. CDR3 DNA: TGTGCCAGCAGTAGGGAAGAGACCCAGTACTTC. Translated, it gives CASSREETQYF.

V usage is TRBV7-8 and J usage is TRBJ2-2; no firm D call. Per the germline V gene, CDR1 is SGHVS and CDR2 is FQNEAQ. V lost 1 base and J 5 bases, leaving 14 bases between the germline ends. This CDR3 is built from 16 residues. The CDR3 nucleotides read TGTGCCAGCAGCTTAGAGAGGTGGTCGCGGACCGGGGAGCTGTTTTTT. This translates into CASSLERWSRTGELFF.

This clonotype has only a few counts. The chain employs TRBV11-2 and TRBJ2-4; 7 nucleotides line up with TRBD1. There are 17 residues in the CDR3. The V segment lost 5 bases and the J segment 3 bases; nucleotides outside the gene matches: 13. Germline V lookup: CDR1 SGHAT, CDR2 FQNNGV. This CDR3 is CASSLLRTGQYKNIQYF. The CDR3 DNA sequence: TGTGCCAGCAGCCTTCTCCGGACAGGACAGTACAAAAACATTCAGTACTTC.

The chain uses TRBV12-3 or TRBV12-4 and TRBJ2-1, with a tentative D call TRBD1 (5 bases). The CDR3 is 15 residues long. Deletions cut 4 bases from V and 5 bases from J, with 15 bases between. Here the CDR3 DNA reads TGTGCCAGCAGTTCCCCCAGGAAGGGGCACAATGAGCAGTTCTTC. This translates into CASSSPRKGHNEQFF.

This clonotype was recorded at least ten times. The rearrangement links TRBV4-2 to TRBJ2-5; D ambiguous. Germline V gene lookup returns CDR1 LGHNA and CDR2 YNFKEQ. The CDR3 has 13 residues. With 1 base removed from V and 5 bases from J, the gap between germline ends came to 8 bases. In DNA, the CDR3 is TGTGCCAGCAGCCAAGTAGAAGAGGAGACCCAGTACTTC. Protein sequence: CASSQVEEETQYF.

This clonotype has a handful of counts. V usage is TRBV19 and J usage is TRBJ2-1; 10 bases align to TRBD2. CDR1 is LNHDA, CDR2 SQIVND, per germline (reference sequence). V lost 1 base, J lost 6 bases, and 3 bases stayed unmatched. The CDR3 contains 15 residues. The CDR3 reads CASSIGLAGANEQFF. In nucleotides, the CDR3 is TGTGCCAGTAGTATAGGGCTAGCGGGAGCCAATGAGCAGTTCTTC.

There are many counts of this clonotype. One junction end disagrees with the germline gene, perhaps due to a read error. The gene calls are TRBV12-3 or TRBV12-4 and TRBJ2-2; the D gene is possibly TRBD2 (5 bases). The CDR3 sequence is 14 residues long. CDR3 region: CASSLGLNTGELFF. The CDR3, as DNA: TGTGCCAGCAGCTTAGGACTGAACACCGGGGAGCTGTTTTTT.

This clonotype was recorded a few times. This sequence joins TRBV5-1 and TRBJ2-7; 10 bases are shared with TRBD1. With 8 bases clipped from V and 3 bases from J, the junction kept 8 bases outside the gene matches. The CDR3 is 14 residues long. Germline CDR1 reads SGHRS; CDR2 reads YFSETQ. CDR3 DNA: TGCGCCAGTGGAAGGACAGGGGGTGACTACGAGCAGTACTTC. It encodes CASGRTGGDYEQYF. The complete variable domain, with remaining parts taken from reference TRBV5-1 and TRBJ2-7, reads KAGVTQTPRYLIKTRGQQVTLSCSPISGHRSVSWYQQTPGQGLQFLFEYFSETQRNKGNFPGRFSGRQFSNSRSEMNVSTLELGDSALYLCASGRTGGDYEQYFGPGTRLTVT.

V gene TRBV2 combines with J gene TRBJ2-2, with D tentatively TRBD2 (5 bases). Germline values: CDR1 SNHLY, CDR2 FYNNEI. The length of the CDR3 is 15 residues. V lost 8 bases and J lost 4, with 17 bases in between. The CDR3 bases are TGTGCCAGCGGGTCTAGCAGGATTGGCACCGGGGAGCTGTTTTTT. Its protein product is CASGSSRIGTGELFF.

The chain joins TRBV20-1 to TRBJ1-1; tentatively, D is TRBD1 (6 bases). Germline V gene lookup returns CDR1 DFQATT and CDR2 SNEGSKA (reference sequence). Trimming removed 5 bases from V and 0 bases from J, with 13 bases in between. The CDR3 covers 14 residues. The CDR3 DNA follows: TGCAGTGCTTTGGCCCGGGACATGAACACTGAAGCTTTCTTT. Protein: CSALARDMNTEAFF.

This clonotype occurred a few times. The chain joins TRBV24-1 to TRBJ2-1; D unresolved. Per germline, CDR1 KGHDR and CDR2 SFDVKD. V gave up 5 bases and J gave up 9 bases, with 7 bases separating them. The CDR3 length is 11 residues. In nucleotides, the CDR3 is TGTGCCACCAGTGTCCTGAGTGAGCAGTTCTTC. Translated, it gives CATSVLSEQFF.